A single sample gave rise to the 25 T cell receptor beta chains below, sequenced in a study of blood T cell repertoires in COVID-19. TCRdb keeps only in-frame clones here, not all; method: immunoSEQ multiplex PCR. The sample lists approximately 76,000 clones, around 85% occurring once. Source material: peripheral blood. The receptors were gathered from a woman aged 80 or over with active or convalescent COVID-19.

This rearrangement joins TRBV4-2 to TRBJ1-2; 8 nucleotides align to TRBD1. Trimming at V came to 1 base and at J to 12 bases, leaving 4 bases not matched to a gene. The CDR3 runs 12 residues. The germline V gene encodes CDR1 LGHNA and CDR2 YNFKEQ. CDR3 nucleotides: TGTGCCAGCAGCCAAGTGGACAGGGAGCACACCTTC. It is translated as CASSQVDREHTF.

The chain joins TRBV27 to TRBJ2-7; D might be TRBD2 (6 bases). The CDR3 is made up of 14 amino acids. V was pared by 5 bases and J by 4 bases, with 15 bases between. Germline loops: CDR1 MNHEY, CDR2 SMNVEV (reference sequence). CDR3 DNA: TGTGCCAGCAGTCCCACGGGTCGGGGGTACGAGCAGTACTTC. Translating gives CASSPTGRGYEQYF.

The chain is built from TRBV7-9 and TRBJ2-3, with 11 bases matching TRBD2. The trim removed 5 bases at V and 0 bases at J, leaving 10 bases unmatched. The germline gives CDR1 SEHNR, CDR2 FQNEAQ (reference sequence). There are 18 residues in the CDR3. This CDR3 reads CASSPIPTSGASTDTQYF. The CDR3 DNA reads TGTGCCAGCAGCCCGATTCCGACTAGCGGGGCCAGCACAGATACGCAGTATTTT.

The genes are TRBV19 and TRBJ1-2, with unresolved D. CDR1 is LNHDA, CDR2 SQIVND, per germline (reference sequence). The CDR3 has 14 amino acids. The germline V and J ends were trimmed by 4 bases and 3 bases, with 12 bases remaining between them. CDR3: CASSKLGPDYGYTF. In DNA form, the CDR3 reads TGTGCCAGTAGTAAGTTGGGCCCAGACTATGGCTACACCTTC.

This rearrangement joins TRBV6-2 or TRBV6-3 to TRBJ1-2, with D possibly TRBD1 on 5 matching bases. Germline V lookup: CDR1 MNHEY, CDR2 SVGEGT. Trimming removed 6 bases at V and 0 bases at J, with 14 bases between. This CDR3 is built from 15 residues. The CDR3 region is CASSARPGSNYGYTF. The DNA of the CDR3 is TGTGCCAGCAGCGCACGTCCAGGGTCTAACTATGGCTACACCTTC.

The chain has TRBV5-5 and TRBJ1-6; D is unclear. V lost 2 bases, J lost 7 bases, and 4 bases lay in between. This CDR3 has 12 residues. CDR1 and CDR2 from the germline V gene are SGHKS and YYEKEE (reference sequence). The CDR3 bases are TGTGCCAGCAGCTTCAGAAATTCACCCCTCCACTTT. Translating gives CASSFRNSPLHF. Filled out from reference TRBV5-5 and TRBJ1-6, the complete variable domain reads DAGVTQSPTHLIKTRGQQVTLRCSPISGHKSVSWYQQVLGQGPQFIFQYYEKEERGRGNFPDRFSARQFPNYSSELNVNALLLGDSALYLCASSFRNSPLHFGNGTRLTVT.

The rearrangement links TRBV4-3 to TRBJ2-5, with a possible D match to TRBD2 (6 bases). Germline V gene data show CDR1 as LGHNA and CDR2 as YSLEER. V gave up 0 bases and J gave up 2 bases, with 13 bases separating them. This CDR3 contains 16 residues. CDR3 DNA sequence: TGCGCCAGCAGCCAAGATCATGGAGGGGCTCAAGAGACCCAGTACTTC. Translated: CASSQDHGGAQETQYF.

The rearrangement links TRBV3-1 (or the pseudogene TRBV3-2) to TRBJ2-7; 8 bases agree with TRBD1. The V gene's germline CDR1 is LGHDT and CDR2 YNNKEL (reference sequence). Trimming at V came to 2 bases and at J to 4 bases, leaving 7 bases not matched to a gene. The CDR3 extends over 15 amino acids. The CDR3 here is CASSQTSRGLYEQYF. CDR3 nucleotides: TGTGCCAGCAGCCAAACTAGCAGGGGGCTTTACGAGCAGTACTTC.

This clone was recorded only once. The chain joins TRBV28 to TRBJ1-2; 7 bases line up with TRBD1. This CDR3 contains 14 residues. Germline V gene lookup returns CDR1 MDHEN and CDR2 SYDVKM. Unmatched junction bases numbered 8, after V lost 5 bases and J lost 5 bases. As DNA, the CDR3 is TGTGCCAGCAGTGCGCCGGGACAGCCATATGGCTACACCTTC. Its protein is CASSAPGQPYGYTF.

The chain uses TRBV6-5 and TRBJ2-2; 8 nucleotides align to TRBD1. The trim removed 8 bases at V and 6 bases at J, leaving 8 bases unmatched. The CDR3 totals 14 residues. Looked up from germline, CDR1 is MNHEY and CDR2 is SVGAGI. The CDR3 region has the DNA TGTGCCAGCCGACAGGGGCATTGGCCCGGGGAGCTGTTTTTT. It yields the protein CASRQGHWPGELFF.

The chain recombines TRBV2 with TRBJ1-5; D gene uncertain. The ends were cut back, 3 bases at V and 0 bases at J, with 9 bases in the middle. The germline gives CDR1 SNHLY, CDR2 FYNNEI. The CDR3 is 15 residues long. CDR3 in DNA: TGTGCCAGCAGTGAGGCAGGATATAGCAATCAGCCCCAGCATTTT. It yields the protein CASSEAGYSNQPQHF.

This chain uses TRBV30 with TRBJ1-5; TRBD1 agrees at 8 bases. Germline V gene data show CDR1 as GTSNPN and CDR2 as SVGIG (reference sequence). V lost 2 bases to trimming and J lost 7 bases; unmatched junction nucleotides: 7. CDR3 length equals 14 residues. The CDR3 DNA sequence: TGTGCCTGGAGTTTGATTCAGGGGGCCCAGCCCCAGCATTTT. Residues: CAWSLIQGAQPQHF.

The V and J genes are TRBV28 and TRBJ2-5, with TRBD2 as a possible D gene (5 bases). The CDR3 consists of 17 residues. Germline CDR1 and CDR2: MDHEN and SYDVKM. V gave up 6 bases and J gave up 2 bases, with 22 bases separating them. The CDR3 nucleotides are TGTGCCAGCAGCCACGGAGGACCTGGGCTGGGGCAAGAGACCCAGTACTTC. It codes for CASSHGGPGLGQETQYF.

The chain recombines TRBV2 with TRBJ2-5; no definite D call. The V end was cut by 5 bases, the J end by 1 base, with 2 bases between. The CDR3 covers 11 residues. Germline V gives CDR1 SNHLY, CDR2 FYNNEI. The CDR3, as DNA: TGTGCCAGCAGTCTCCAAGAGACCCAGTACTTC. Translating gives CASSLQETQYF.

For this clone: This sample also contains other DNA sequences that code for the same CDR3. V is TRBV18 and J is TRBJ2-3; no clear D gene. Germline CDR1 KGHSH, CDR2 LQKENI. This CDR3 contains 12 residues. With 6 bases removed from V and 0 bases from J, the gap between germline ends came to 4 bases. The CDR3 reads CASSTSTDTQYF. The CDR3 DNA reads TGTGCCAGCTCCACTAGCACAGATACGCAGTATTTT.

This chain joins TRBV5-1 and TRBJ2-7, with D perhaps TRBD2 (6 bases). The CDR3 totals 16 residues. The V gene's germline CDR1 is SGHRS and CDR2 YFSETQ. The germline V and J ends were trimmed by 2 bases and 2 bases, with 17 bases remaining between them. This chain's CDR3 is CASSFLPGLQTYEQYF. The CDR3 bases are TGCGCCAGCAGCTTCTTACCGGGACTTCAGACCTACGAGCAGTACTTC. Supplemented by reference TRBV5-1 and TRBJ2-7, the full variable domain reads KAGVTQTPRYLIKTRGQQVTLSCSPISGHRSVSWYQQTPGQGLQFLFEYFSETQRNKGNFPGRFSGRQFSNSRSEMNVSTLELGDSALYLCASSFLPGLQTYEQYFGPGTRLTVT.

The chain combines TRBV2 with TRBJ1-3; D is undetermined. From germline, CDR1 is SNHLY and CDR2 FYNNEI. Trimming took 6 bases from V and 1 from J, leaving 10 bases between them. CDR3 length: 14 residues. For the CDR3, the DNA is TGTGCCAGCAGCCAAGGGAGGTCTGGAAACACCATATATTTT. It encodes CASSQGRSGNTIYF.

The chain joins TRBV5-1 to TRBJ2-7; a possible D gene is TRBD1 (6 bases). The CDR3 is made up of 14 amino acids. V was trimmed by 0 bases and J by 5 bases, leaving 12 bases between them. The germline gives CDR1 SGHRS, CDR2 YFSETQ. The CDR3 region is CASSLDLGGDEQYF. CDR3 nucleotides: TGCGCCAGCAGCTTGGACCTTGGGGGCGACGAGCAGTACTTC.

The rearrangement links TRBV19 to TRBJ2-3; TRBD1 is a possible D gene (5 bases). CDR1 LNHDA and CDR2 SQIVND come from the germline V gene (reference sequence). With 4 bases removed from V and 4 bases from J, the gap between germline ends came to 12 bases. The length of the CDR3 is 14 residues. The CDR3 nucleotides are TGTGCCAGTAGTAATCAGGGTATCTCAGATACGCAGTATTTT. Translating gives CASSNQGISDTQYF.

This rearrangement joins TRBV7-2 to TRBJ2-7, with 7 bases lining up with TRBD1. This CDR3 contains 15 residues. The trim removed 1 base at V and 4 bases at J, leaving 7 bases unmatched. Germline-derived CDR1 and CDR2 are SGHTA and FQGNSA. CDR3 in DNA: TGTGCCAGCAGCTTAGGACAGGGTTTAACTTACGAGCAGTACTTC. Protein sequence: CASSLGQGLTYEQYF.

The gene calls are TRBV11-2 and TRBJ2-7, with 7 bases aligning to TRBD2. CDR1 and CDR2 (germline): SGHAT, FQNNGV. The CDR3 length is 15 residues. V gave up 1 base and J gave up 5 bases; unmatched junction bases: 8. CDR3 protein: CASSLVPGRADEQYF. CDR3 DNA: TGTGCCAGCAGCTTAGTGCCGGGGAGGGCGGACGAGCAGTACTTC.

The table lists this clone with a count of one. The CDR3 coding sequence is TGTGCCAGCGGGGCCCGGGCGGGGAGCGTTAACTATGGCTACACCTTC. It is translated as CASGARAGSVNYGYTF. The chain has TRBV6-4 and TRBJ1-2; weak D call: TRBD1 (5 bases). Germline lookup yields CDR1 MRHNA and CDR2 SNTAGT. This CDR3 region has 16 residues. Trimming took off 8 bases at V and 1 base at J, with 20 bases between the two ends.

CDR3 protein: CASSPPSPGGSSYNEQFF. Written as DNA, the CDR3 is TGTGCCAGCTCACCCCCCTCCCCGGGAGGGAGCTCCTACAATGAGCAGTTCTTC. V is TRBV18 and J is TRBJ2-1, with TRBD2 matching 8 bases. V dropped 3 bases and J dropped 0; count of bases not matched to a gene: 10. Germline values: CDR1 KGHSH, CDR2 LQKENI. The CDR3 consists of 18 residues.

This clone was counted a few times. The genes are TRBV24-1 and TRBJ2-3; TRBD1 might be the D (6 bases). Germline CDR1 KGHDR, CDR2 SFDVKD. The CDR3 runs 16 residues. Trimming took off 4 bases at V and 4 bases at J, with 17 bases between the two ends. The CDR3 DNA follows: TGTGCCACCAGTGACGCTCAAGACAGGACCGCAGATACGCAGTATTTT. Translated: CATSDAQDRTADTQYF.

The chain links TRBV11-3 to TRBJ2-3; possibly TRBD2 for D (5 bases). Germline V gene sequence: CDR1 SGHNT, CDR2 YENEEA. This CDR3 has 14 residues. Trimming pared 4 bases from V and 1 base from J, leaving 9 bases between. In DNA form, the CDR3 reads TGTGCCAGCAGCTACCCGAGGGGCACAGATACGCAGTATTTT. Translated, it gives CASSYPRGTDTQYF. Complete variable domain (other parts from reference TRBV11-3 and TRBJ2-3): EAGVVQSPRYKIIEKKQPVAFWCNPISGHNTLYWYLQNLGQGPELLIRYENEEAVDDSQLPKDRFSAERLKGVDSTLKIQPAELGDSAVYLCASSYPRGTDTQYFGPGTRLTVL.